This TCR beta chain was found in a study of shared clonotypes between healthy human individuals. Notes on the study in general: Deeper or shallower sequencing was expected to change how clonotypes are shared among donors.

Loaded into unsorted PBMC replicate PCRs was 300 ng DNA, approximately 33,000 T cell genomes. The authors sequenced unsorted PBMC DNA on ten immunoSEQ deep assay plates. Only in-frame clones appear in the TCRdb table, and some are missing; sequencing was by immunoSEQ multiplex PCR. The sample yields around 500,000 clones, roughly three quarters seen once. This clone was seen many times. Its specificity is not known. Trimming shortened V by 2 bases and J by 4 bases, and 5 bases separated the two germline ends. Per germline, CDR1 KGHSH and CDR2 LQKENI. The CDR3 totals 12 residues. The TCR sequence derives from a woman in her forties in good health. Some clones in this sample may be carry-over from other donors' samples. V gene TRBV18 combines with J gene TRBJ1-1; D not certain. Material: PBMCs. The CDR3 sequence is CASSPGLTEAFF. CDR3 DNA sequence: TGTGCCAGCTCACCAGGACTCACTGAAGCTTTCTTT.